These 18 T cell receptor beta chains share one sample of origin, sequenced in a study of blood T cell repertoires in COVID-19. Sequencing used immunoSEQ multiplex PCR; TCRdb keeps in-frame clones, though not all of them. Of 250,000 or so clones listed, around 85% are singletons. Input material: PBMCs or T cells enriched from blood (not recorded which). The receptors originated from a woman aged 50 to 60 who had recovered from COVID-19.

V and J are TRBV24-1 and TRBJ2-2; 8 bases fit TRBD1. Germline V gene lookup returns CDR1 KGHDR and CDR2 SFDVKD. The CDR3 is made up of 16 amino acids. With 3 bases clipped from V and 2 bases from J, the junction kept 4 bases outside the gene matches. The CDR3 DNA reads as TGTGCCACCAGTGATCCAGGGGGCCAAAACACCGGGGAGCTGTTTTTT. This sequence encodes CATSDPGGQNTGELFF.

Only a few counts were recorded for this clone. The chain uses TRBV5-1 and TRBJ2-3; 7 bases fit TRBD2. Germline-derived CDR1 and CDR2 are SGHRS and YFSETQ. Germline trimming cut 4 bases from V and 0 bases from J; bases unmatched to any gene: 5. The CDR3 runs to 15 residues. CDR3 region: CASSVSGMSTDTQYF. The CDR3 nucleotides read TGCGCCAGCAGCGTAAGCGGGATGAGCACAGATACGCAGTATTTT. The full variable domain, its missing parts supplied by reference TRBV5-1 and TRBJ2-3, is KAGVTQTPRYLIKTRGQQVTLSCSPISGHRSVSWYQQTPGQGLQFLFEYFSETQRNKGNFPGRFSGRQFSNSRSEMNVSTLELGDSALYLCASSVSGMSTDTQYFGPGTRLTVL.

V and J are TRBV5-6 and TRBJ1-3, with D possibly being TRBD1 (6 bases). Trimming stripped 2 bases from V and 1 base from J, with 13 bases between. This CDR3 has 16 amino acids. Germline CDR1 is SGHDT and CDR2 is YYEEEE. The chain's CDR3 is CASSLITGISGNTIYF. CDR3 sequence (DNA): TGTGCCAGCAGCTTAATCACAGGGATATCTGGAAACACCATATATTTT.

V and J are TRBV19 and TRBJ1-1, with a weak D call TRBD1 (5 bases). V lost 3 bases to trimming and J lost 2 bases, with 10 bases between them. The length of the CDR3 is 14 residues. In germline, CDR1 is LNHDA, CDR2 SQIVND (reference sequence). CDR3 coding DNA: TGTGCCAGTAGTATCCGGGGGGTTAACACTGAAGCTTTCTTT. Protein product: CASSIRGVNTEAFF.

The chain employs TRBV27 and TRBJ1-3, with 10 bases lining up with TRBD1. From germline, CDR1 is MNHEY and CDR2 SMNVEV (reference sequence). There are 16 residues in the CDR3. V gave up 6 bases and J gave up 6 bases; unmatched junction bases: 11. DNA for the CDR3: TGTGCCAGCAGATTGCCCGGGACAGGGGTTCCAAACACCATATATTTT. Translation gives CASRLPGTGVPNTIYF.

J is TRBJ2-7 and V is TRBV6-2 or TRBV6-3; D is perhaps TRBD2 (5 bases). Germline-derived CDR1 and CDR2 are MNHEY and SVGEGT. The CDR3 length is 17 residues. V gave up 6 bases and J gave up 1 base, with 22 bases separating them. CDR3 bases: TGTGCCAGCAGCAGTAGTGGGCGAGGGTTCAGTTCCTACGAGCAGTACTTC. Amino acid sequence: CASSSSGRGFSSYEQYF.

The chain carries TRBV19 and TRBJ2-2; perhaps TRBD1 as D (6 bases). CDR1 is LNHDA and CDR2 is SQIVND in the germline V gene (reference sequence). V gave up 6 bases and J gave up 2 bases, with 7 bases separating them. The CDR3 is made up of 13 amino acids. Here the CDR3 reads CASRDSNTGELFF. CDR3 sequence (DNA): TGTGCCAGTAGGGACAGTAACACCGGGGAGCTGTTTTTT.

The V call is TRBV28, the J call TRBJ1-1, with TRBD1 matching 10 bases. CDR3 length: 18 amino acids. V was clipped by 1 base and J by 5 bases; unmatched bases: 13. CDR1 MDHEN and CDR2 SYDVKM come from the germline V gene. CDR3 DNA: TGTGCCAGCAGTTTATATCCGACAGGGGGCGCATTTAAGACTGAAGCTTTCTTT. Translating gives CASSLYPTGGAFKTEAFF.

The gene calls are TRBV20-1 and TRBJ1-2; no firm D call. There are 12 residues in the CDR3. V was trimmed by 3 bases and J by 7 bases, leaving 12 bases between them. The germline V gene has CDR1 DFQATT and CDR2 SNEGSKA (reference sequence). CDR3 loop: CSASRGRSGYTF. In DNA form, the CDR3 reads TGCAGTGCTAGTCGGGGAAGGAGTGGCTACACCTTC.

The genes are TRBV15 and TRBJ2-3, with 12 positions matching TRBD2. The CDR3 totals 16 residues. V shed 1 base and J 2 bases; nucleotides not matched to a gene: 1. Germline V CDR1 and CDR2: LNHNV, YYDKDF (reference sequence). The CDR3 loop reads CATSRGLAGDTDTQYF. The CDR3 DNA follows: TGTGCCACCAGCAGAGGACTAGCGGGGGACACAGATACGCAGTATTTT.

The chain employs TRBV7-2 and TRBJ1-5; D call uncertain. From germline, CDR1 is SGHTA and CDR2 FQGNSA. V gave up 5 bases and J gave up 5 bases, with 10 bases separating them. The CDR3 covers 13 residues. The CDR3 nucleotides read TGTGCCAGCAGCCCCCAACTAGATCAGCCCCAGCATTTT. Translation: CASSPQLDQPQHF. The complete variable domain, with remaining parts taken from reference TRBV7-2 and TRBJ1-5, reads GAGVSQSPSNKVTEKGKDVELRCDPISGHTALYWYRQSLGQGLEFLIYFQGNSAPDKSGLPSDRFSAERTGGSVSTLTIQRTQQEDSAVYLCASSPQLDQPQHFGDGTRLSIL.

This chain uses TRBV6-5 with TRBJ1-2; D uncertain. The CDR3 length is 13 residues. Germline V gene lookup returns CDR1 MNHEY and CDR2 SVGAGI. Trimming cost V 2 bases and J 3 bases, with 7 bases left between them. CDR3 nucleotides: TGTGCCAGCAGTTACGGGCCGTACTATGGCTACACCTTC. The encoded protein is CASSYGPYYGYTF.

A few counts support this clone. CDR3 sequence (DNA): TGTGCCAGCAGCTTTGGGCAGACCATAACTAATGAAAAACTGTTTTTT. This translates into CASSFGQTITNEKLFF. J is TRBJ1-4 and V is TRBV11-2; D ambiguous. This CDR3 region has 16 residues. Germline loops: CDR1 SGHAT, CDR2 FQNNGV. Trimming pared 3 bases from V and 1 base from J, leaving 12 bases between.

CDR3 sequence: CASSLRQGTEAFF. The DNA for the CDR3 is TGTGCCAGCAGCTTAAGGCAGGGGACTGAAGCTTTCTTT. The chain has TRBV11-2 and TRBJ1-1; TRBD1 might be the D (6 bases). Germline CDR1 SGHAT, CDR2 FQNNGV. The CDR3 sequence is 13 residues long. Trimming removed 2 bases at V and 5 bases at J, with 9 bases between.

V usage is TRBV27 and J usage is TRBJ2-1, with 10 bases fitting TRBD2. The trim removed 0 bases at V and 1 base at J, leaving 6 bases unmatched. The length of the CDR3 is 18 residues. The germline gives CDR1 MNHEY, CDR2 SMNVEV (reference sequence). The CDR3 DNA reads as TGTGCCAGCAGTTTATCGGGAGCTAGCGGGAGATCCTACAATGAGCAGTTCTTC. The encoded protein is CASSLSGASGRSYNEQFF.

For the CDR3, the DNA is TGTGCCAGCATGAGGGGACAGGCAACTGAAGCTTTCTTT. Translating it yields CASMRGQATEAFF. The V and J genes are TRBV2 and TRBJ1-1; the match to TRBD1 covers 8 bases. CDR3 size: 13 residues. Losses at the gene ends were 7 bases for V and 5 bases for J; bases not matched to a gene: 6. In germline, CDR1 is SNHLY, CDR2 FYNNEI.

J is TRBJ1-3 and V is TRBV28; 10 bases line up with TRBD1. Germline CDR1 and CDR2: MDHEN and SYDVKM. Trimming cost V 5 bases and J 4 bases; bases outside gene matches: 2. The CDR3 consists of 14 residues. Here the CDR3 reads CASSRQGAGNTIYF. CDR3 coding DNA: TGTGCCAGCAGTAGACAGGGGGCGGGAAACACCATATATTTT. Using reference TRBV28 and TRBJ1-3 for the parts outside the CDR3, the full variable domain is DVKVTQSSRYLVKRTGEKVFLECVQDMDHENMFWYRQDPGLGLRLIYFSYDVKMKEKGDIPEGYSVSREKKERFSLILESASTNQTSMYLCASSRQGAGNTIYFGEGSWLTVV.

The CDR3 here is CSALSTDTQYF. The CDR3 nucleotides are TGCAGTGCCTTGAGCACAGATACGCAGTATTTT. The chain joins TRBV20-1 to TRBJ2-3; D gene unclear. Per the germline V gene, CDR1 is DFQATT and CDR2 is SNEGSKA (reference sequence). CDR3 length: 11 amino acids. The ends were cut back, 6 bases at V and 0 bases at J, with 4 bases in the middle.